This T cell receptor beta chain derives from a study of PD-1 blockade in classical Hodgkin lymphoma. Overall study results and limits: There remain no defined causes for the repertoire differences, which possibly reflect disease activity or prior therapy. Only CD4+ TCR diversity, not CD8+, had risen significantly by C4D1. Compared with healthy donors, newly diagnosed patients reportedly showed lower baseline TCR diversity.

Notes on this clone: The antigen remains unidentified.

Every patient was affected by relapse after autologous stem cell transplantation, while exposure to brentuximab vedotin was not uniform. The patients, who had relapsed/refractory classical Hodgkin lymphoma, achieved best responses of complete response, partial response or progressive disease. The CDR3 contains 16 residues. Germline V lookup: CDR1 MGHDK, CDR2 SYGVNS. V lost 2 bases to trimming and J lost 6 bases, with 19 bases between them. Sequenced by immunoSEQ multiplex PCR; TCRdb stores in-frame clones only, minus some. The profile shows roughly 96,000 clones, 85% to 90% of them singletons. Here the sequenced sample was peripheral blood mononuclear cells (PBMCs), taken before the second cycle of nivolumab. This clonotype originated in a human donor with classical Hodgkin lymphoma. The chain has TRBV25-1 and TRBJ1-1, with D maybe TRBD1 (5 bases). The CDR3 DNA is TGTGCCAGCAGTGAACTAGACTTCCGGGGGTACGCTGAAGCTTTCTTT. It translates to CASSELDFRGYAEAFF.